The entry below describes one T cell receptor beta chain. The Seattle site enrolled patients during active infection and followed them longitudinally. The sample originates from a study of blood T cell repertoires in COVID-19. Across the whole study: Spain, Italy and the United States supplied samples that represented acute and convalescent COVID-19. Sources were T cells, B-cell-depleted T cells, or PBMCs; the material itself was cDNA or gDNA.

This CDR3 contains 10 residues. Deletions cut 8 bases from V and 4 bases from J, with 5 bases between. TCRdb keeps only in-frame clones here, not all; method: immunoSEQ multiplex PCR. The table shows roughly 340,000 clones, with roughly nine tenths occurring only once. Sequenced material: peripheral blood. This receptor was taken from a woman in her 30s with COVID-19, enrolled during active disease. The chain has TRBV5-3 and TRBJ2-3; D is unclear. TRBV5-3 is identified as an open reading frame with a role that is uncertain. The CDR3 DNA is TGTGCCAGGAGTCCAGATACGCAGTATTTT. Translated: CARSPDTQYF.